Listed below are T cell receptor beta chains from one sample, sequenced in a study of blood T cell repertoires in COVID-19. The assay was immunoSEQ multiplex PCR, and TCRdb's table has in-frame clones only and misses some. The table includes 140,000 or so clones, about 77% detected once. The sample comprised peripheral blood. The receptors stem from a man between 60 and 75 years old with acute or convalescent COVID-19. The CDR3 runs from the conserved cysteine through the conserved F or W. Each record gives: J gene, D gene, clone size, V gene, CDR3 DNA, CDR3 protein. The D gene is left open where the match is weak. Size is omitted from some rows. Given values are once, few, many or a class for expanded clones.

TRBJ1-5,-,once,TRBV7-9,TGTGCCAGCAGCTTAGCGCCAGGAGGGATGGTGTATAGCAATCAGCCCCAGCATTTT,CASSLAPGGMVYSNQPQHF
TRBJ2-3,-,-,TRBV5-8,TGTGCCAGTACTAACAGGGCTAGCCCGGGCACAGATACGCAGTATTTT,CASTNRASPGTDTQYF
TRBJ2-7,TRBD1,-,TRBV25-1,TGTGCCAGCAGGGGGACAGTGACCTACGAGCAGTACTTC,CASRGTVTYEQYF
TRBJ1-2,-,-,TRBV7-9,TGTGCCAGCAGCTTAACAGATGGGACATTCGGCTACACCTTC,CASSLTDGTFGYTF
TRBJ1-1,-,-,TRBV11-2,TGTGCCTCAAAAGTAGCGGGGGGGAACACTGAAGCTTTCTTT,CASKVAGGNTEAFF
TRBJ1-3,TRBD1,few,TRBV2,TGTGCCAGCAGCGGACAGGGGCCTGGAACCACCATATATTTT,CASSGQGPGTTIYF
TRBJ1-2,-,-,TRBV3-1/TRBV3-2,TGTGCCAGCAGCCAAAGTAGGGGCCGTGGGTATGGCTACACCTTC,CASSQSRGRGYGYTF
TRBJ1-3,-,-,TRBV5-1,TGCGCCAGCAGCTCGGACATTTCTGGAAACACCATATATTTT,CASSSDISGNTIYF
TRBJ2-1,TRBD1,-,TRBV27,TGTGCCAGCAGGCTCCCGGGACAGATATACAATGAGCAGTTCTTC,CASRLPGQIYNEQFF
TRBJ1-6,TRBD1,-,TRBV5-1,TGCGCCAGCAGCTCCGGACAGGGTTATTCACCCCTCCACTTT,CASSSGQGYSPLHF
TRBJ2-5,TRBD1,-,TRBV5-8,TGTGCCAGCAGCCCGGGGACAGGGGGGTATCAAGAGACCCAGTACTTC,CASSPGTGGYQETQYF
TRBJ2-5,TRBD2,-,TRBV11-2,TGTGCCAGCAGCCAAACTAGCGAGCTAGAGACCCAGTACTTC,CASSQTSELETQYF
TRBJ1-2,-,-,TRBV28,TGTGCCAGCAACGCACCGGACATACACTATGGCTACACCTTC,CASNAPDIHYGYTF
TRBJ1-5,TRBD1,-,TRBV5-1,TGCGCCAGCAGCTTCACAGGGGGTAGCAATCAGCCCCAGCATTTT,CASSFTGGSNQPQHF
TRBJ1-1,-,-,TRBV2,TGTGCCAGCAGTGAAGCATTCGGGGGGAACACTGAAGCTTTCTTT,CASSEAFGGNTEAFF
TRBJ2-7,-,-,TRBV12-2,TGTGCAACAGGGCTGGGGCGTAAAGGGGTTAGCGGGAGATTATTGGAGCAGTACTTC,CATGLGRKGVSGRLLEQYF
TRBJ1-4,TRBD1,few,TRBV2,TGTGCCAGCAGGTTTCTCGGGACAGGGCTGACTAATGAAAAACTGTTTTTT,CASRFLGTGLTNEKLFF
TRBJ1-1,-,-,TRBV7-3,TGTGCCAGCAGCTTAGACTCCCGGGGGGCTGAAGCTTTCTTT,CASSLDSRGAEAFF
TRBJ1-4,-,-,TRBV15,TGTGCCACCAGCCAAAGGGGGTTCACTAATGAAAAACTGTTTTTT,CATSQRGFTNEKLFF
TRBJ2-2,-,-,TRBV2,TGTGCCAGCAGTGAATGGGAGCCCACCAGCACCGGGGAGCTGTTTTTT,CASSEWEPTSTGELFF
TRBJ1-3,-,-,TRBV5-4,TGTGCCAGCAGCGTGAGGGCTGACAACACCATATATTTT,CASSVRADNTIYF
TRBJ1-2,-,-,TRBV12-3/TRBV12-4,TGTGCCAGCAGTTCGGCTCCGGGGAGTGGCTACACCTTC,CASSSAPGSGYTF
TRBJ2-5,-,once,TRBV10-3,TGTGCCATCAGTGAGAGCAAGGGGTTGGGACAAGAGACCCAGTACTTC,CAISESKGLGQETQYF
TRBJ2-3,TRBD2,-,TRBV5-6,TGTGCCAGCAGCTTGACTAGCGGGAGTCGGGGAGATACGCAGTATTTT,CASSLTSGSRGDTQYF
TRBJ2-3,-,-,TRBV7-9,TGTGCCAGCAGCCAAACCCTTGTGAGGCCCGGGGGCACAGATACGCAGTATTTT,CASSQTLVRPGGTDTQYF
TRBJ2-1,TRBD2,-,TRBV29-1,TGCAGCGTTGATAGCGGGGCCTCCTACAATGAGCAGTTCTTC,CSVDSGASYNEQFF
TRBJ2-5,TRBD2,-,TRBV5-1,TGCGCCAGCAGCCCCTTAGCGGGAGGGCCTTCCCTAGAGACCCAGTACTTC,CASSPLAGGPSLETQYF
TRBJ2-3,TRBD2,-,TRBV19,TGTGCCAGTAGTCCCACTAGCGGGAGCGCAGATACGCAGTATTTT,CASSPTSGSADTQYF
TRBJ1-2,TRBD1,-,TRBV24-1,TGTGCCACCAGCGGGGCCGGGACAGGGGAGAGGACTAACTATGGCTACACCTTC,CATSGAGTGERTNYGYTF
TRBJ2-6,-,-,TRBV10-2,TGCGCCAGCAGTGACAGGGGCTCCTCTGGGGCCAACGTCCTGACTTTC,CASSDRGSSGANVLTF
TRBJ2-7,TRBD1,-,TRBV10-3,TGTGCCATCACCCCGACAGGGGGCGCCTCCTACGAGCAGTACTTC,CAITPTGGASYEQYF
TRBJ2-4,-,-,TRBV6-1,TGTGCCAGCAGTGAATGGTTAGGGGGGGTAAACATTCAGTACTTC,CASSEWLGGVNIQYF
TRBJ2-7,-,-,TRBV5-1,TGCGCCAGCAGCTTTAACAGGGCTTACGAGCAGTACTTC,CASSFNRAYEQYF
TRBJ2-1,-,-,TRBV19,TGTGCCAGTAGTATCGCGGGGATCACAAACAATGAGCAGTTCTTC,CASSIAGITNNEQFF
TRBJ2-2,TRBD2,many,TRBV19,TGTGCCAGTAGTAGCGGGGGACTAGCCGGCACCGGGGAGCTGTTTTTT,CASSSGGLAGTGELFF
TRBJ2-2,TRBD2,many,TRBV19,TGTGCCAGTAGGGGACTAGCGGGGGACACCGGGGAGCTGTTTTTT,CASRGLAGDTGELFF
TRBJ2-1,TRBD2,-,TRBV3-1/TRBV3-2,TGTGCCAGCAGCAACTATATCCCGGGACTAGTAGGGGTCAATGAGCAGTTCTTC,CASSNYIPGLVGVNEQFF
TRBJ2-3,-,-,TRBV29-1,TGCAGCGTTGAATGGGGACAACCCACAGATACGCAGTATTTT,CSVEWGQPTDTQYF
TRBJ2-7,-,-,TRBV7-3,TGTGCCAGCAGCTTTGACGGGTTTACTAACGAGCAGTACTTC,CASSFDGFTNEQYF
TRBJ2-1,-,once,TRBV4-2,TGTGCCAGCAGCCAAGATCGCGGGATGGGAAATGAGCAGTTCTTC,CASSQDRGMGNEQFF
TRBJ1-1,-,-,TRBV6-5,TGTGCCAGCAGTTACGCGGGAAGAGGCACTGAAGCTTTCTTT,CASSYAGRGTEAFF
TRBJ1-2,-,-,TRBV15,TGTGCCACCAGCAGAGATCGGAGAGAGAGCTACACCTTC,CATSRDRRESYTF
TRBJ2-1,-,-,TRBV19,TGTGCCAGTACCTCTAGGATGGCGGGATCTCTAAAGTTCTTC,CASTSRMAGSLKFF
TRBJ1-1,-,-,TRBV18,TGTGCCAGCTCACCGGAGGAGGGGCACACTGAAGCTTTCTTT,CASSPEEGHTEAFF
TRBJ2-5,-,-,TRBV30,TGTGCCTGGTCTCCAGGGTCGGAGACCCAGTACTTC,CAWSPGSETQYF
TRBJ1-2,TRBD1,-,TRBV4-2,TGTGCCAGCAGCCAAGATTGGCAGGGGGCATCTGGAGGCTACACCTTC,CASSQDWQGASGGYTF
TRBJ2-1,TRBD2,few,TRBV19,TGTGCCAGTAGTGCGGGACTAGCGGAGGCAATCCTTACATATGAGCAGTTCTTC,CASSAGLAEAILTYEQFF
TRBJ2-5,-,-,TRBV5-4,TGTGCCAGCAGGAGGGGAGGAGGGCAAGAGACCCAGTACTTC,CASRRGGGQETQYF
TRBJ2-7,-,-,TRBV30,TGTGCCTGGAGTCTCCTGCGCGAGCAGTACTTC,CAWSLLREQYF
TRBJ2-3,-,-,TRBV9,TGTGCCAGCAGCGGACAATTGGGTGGTACAGATACGCAGTATTTT,CASSGQLGGTDTQYF
TRBJ2-6,-,-,TRBV29-1,TGCAGCGTTGTTAAACCAGGGCCTGGGGCCAACGTCCTGACTTTC,CSVVKPGPGANVLTF